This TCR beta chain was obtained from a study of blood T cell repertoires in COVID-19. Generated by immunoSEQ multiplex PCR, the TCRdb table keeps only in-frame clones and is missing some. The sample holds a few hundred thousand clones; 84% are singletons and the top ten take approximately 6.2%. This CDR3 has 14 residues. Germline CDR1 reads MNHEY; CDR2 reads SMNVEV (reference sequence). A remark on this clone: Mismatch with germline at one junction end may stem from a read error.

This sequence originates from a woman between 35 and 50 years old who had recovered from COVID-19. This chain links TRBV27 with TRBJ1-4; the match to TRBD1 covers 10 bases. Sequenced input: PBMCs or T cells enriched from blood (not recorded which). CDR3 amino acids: CATSTGQGWEKLFF. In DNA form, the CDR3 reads TGTGCCACCAGTACGGGACAGGGGTGGGAAAAACTGTTTTTT. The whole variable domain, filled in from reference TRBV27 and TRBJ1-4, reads EAQVTQNPRYLITVTGKKLTVTCSQNMNHEYMSWYRQDPGLGLRQIYYSMNVEVTDKGDVPEGYKVSRKEKRNFPLILESPSPNQTSLYFCATSTGQGWEKLFFGSGTQLSVL.